This T cell receptor (beta chain) was retrieved from a study of blood T cells in healthy people across ages. Study observations and caveats: Versus aged donors, long-lived donors had higher diversity and more naive CD4+ cells.

Next came a second PCR, run for about 7 to 12 cycles, which used a sample-barcoded 5' primer along with a J-beta primer mix. MiXCR, applied by TCRdb to the 5' RACE reads, yields one record per CDR3 protein. The sample contains about 1.6 million distinct CDR3 sequences, around 35% of which appear only once. For this clonotype: Antigen: not known. It may be a read error: a sequence one base away is much more abundant. In this CDR3 the conserved last residue, phenylalanine or tryptophan, is missing, so a read error is likely.

Donors each provided ten milliliters of peripheral blood. Source material: blood. This TCR came from a woman between 25 and 40 years old in good health.

CDR3 sequence: CSARRLDEQYL. The CDR3 DNA follows: TGCAGTGCTAGAAGACTAGACGAGCAGTACTTA. The V call is TRBV20-1, the J call TRBJ2-7; D possibly corresponds to TRBD2 (6 bases). This CDR3 is 11 amino acids long. Germline V lookup: CDR1 DFQATT, CDR2 SNEGSKA (reference sequence). Trimming pared 2 bases from V and 5 bases from J, leaving 7 bases between.